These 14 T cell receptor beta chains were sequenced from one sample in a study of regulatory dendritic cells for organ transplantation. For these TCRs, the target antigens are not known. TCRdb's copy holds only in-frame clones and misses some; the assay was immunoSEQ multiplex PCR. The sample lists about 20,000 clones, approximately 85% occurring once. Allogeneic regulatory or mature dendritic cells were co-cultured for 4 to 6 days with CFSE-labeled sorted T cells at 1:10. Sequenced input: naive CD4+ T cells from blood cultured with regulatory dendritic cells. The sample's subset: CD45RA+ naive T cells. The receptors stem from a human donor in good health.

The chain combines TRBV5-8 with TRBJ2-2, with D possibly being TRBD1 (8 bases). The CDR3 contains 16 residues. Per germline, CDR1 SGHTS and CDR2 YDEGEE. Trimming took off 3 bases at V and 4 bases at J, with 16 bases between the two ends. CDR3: CASSYDRGGGTGELFF. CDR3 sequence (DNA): TGTGCCAGCAGCTACGACAGGGGAGGGGGCACCGGGGAGCTGTTTTTT.

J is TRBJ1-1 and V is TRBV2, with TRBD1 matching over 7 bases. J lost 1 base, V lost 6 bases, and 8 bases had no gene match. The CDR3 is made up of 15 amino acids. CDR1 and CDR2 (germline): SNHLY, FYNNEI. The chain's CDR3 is CASRRGGTANTEAFF. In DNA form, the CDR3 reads TGTGCCAGCAGAAGGGGGGGGACAGCGAACACTGAAGCTTTCTTT.

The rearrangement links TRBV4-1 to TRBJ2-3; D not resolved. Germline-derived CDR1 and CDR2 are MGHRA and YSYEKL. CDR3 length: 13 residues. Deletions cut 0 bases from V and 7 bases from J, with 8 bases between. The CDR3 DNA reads TGCGCCAGCAGCCAAGACTGGTTGAATACGCAGTATTTT. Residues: CASSQDWLNTQYF.

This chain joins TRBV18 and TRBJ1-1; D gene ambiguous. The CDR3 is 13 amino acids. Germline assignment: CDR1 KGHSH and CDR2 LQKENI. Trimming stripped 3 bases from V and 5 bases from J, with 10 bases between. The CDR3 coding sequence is TGTGCCAGCTCACCGCCCGGGCGGACTGAAGCTTTCTTT. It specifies CASSPPGRTEAFF.

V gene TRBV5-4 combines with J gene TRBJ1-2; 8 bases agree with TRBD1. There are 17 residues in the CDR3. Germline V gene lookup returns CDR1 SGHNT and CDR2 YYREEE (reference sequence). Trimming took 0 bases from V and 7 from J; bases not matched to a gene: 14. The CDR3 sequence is CASSLAGPGQDIGGYTF. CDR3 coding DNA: TGTGCCAGCAGCTTGGCGGGTCCGGGACAGGATATCGGTGGCTACACCTTC.

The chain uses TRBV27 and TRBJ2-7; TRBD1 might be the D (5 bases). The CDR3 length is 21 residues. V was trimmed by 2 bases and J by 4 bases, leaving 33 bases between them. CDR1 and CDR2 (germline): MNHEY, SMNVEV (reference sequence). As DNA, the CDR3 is TGTGCCAGCAGTTTAAGCATGGCAGGGTATGTTCCCGATCACCCGACATACGAGCAGTACTTC. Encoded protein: CASSLSMAGYVPDHPTYEQYF.

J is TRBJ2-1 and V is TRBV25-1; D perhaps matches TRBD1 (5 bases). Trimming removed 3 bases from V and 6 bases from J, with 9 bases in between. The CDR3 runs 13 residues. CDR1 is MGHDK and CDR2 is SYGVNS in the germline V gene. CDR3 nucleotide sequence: TGTGCCAGCAGTGATTCAGGGCGCAATGAGCAGTTCTTC. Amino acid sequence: CASSDSGRNEQFF.

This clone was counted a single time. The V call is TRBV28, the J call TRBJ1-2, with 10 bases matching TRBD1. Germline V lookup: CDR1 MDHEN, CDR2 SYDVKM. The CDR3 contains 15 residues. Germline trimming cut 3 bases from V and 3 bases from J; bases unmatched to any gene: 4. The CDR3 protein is CASSFGGTGDYGYTF. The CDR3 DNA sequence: TGTGCCAGCAGTTTCGGCGGGACAGGGGACTATGGCTACACCTTC.

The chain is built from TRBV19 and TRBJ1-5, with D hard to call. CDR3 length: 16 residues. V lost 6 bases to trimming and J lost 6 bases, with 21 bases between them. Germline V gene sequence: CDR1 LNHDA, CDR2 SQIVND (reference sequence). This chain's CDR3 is CASSPQARIGGQPQHF. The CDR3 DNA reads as TGTGCCAGTAGCCCCCAGGCCCGCATCGGAGGTCAGCCCCAGCATTTT.

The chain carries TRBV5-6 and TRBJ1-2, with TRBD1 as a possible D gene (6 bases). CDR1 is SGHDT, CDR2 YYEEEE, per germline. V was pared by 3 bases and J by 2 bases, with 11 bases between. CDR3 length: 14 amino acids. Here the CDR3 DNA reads TGTGCCAGCAGCTCTGAACAGGGAAACTATGGCTACACCTTC. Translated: CASSSEQGNYGYTF.

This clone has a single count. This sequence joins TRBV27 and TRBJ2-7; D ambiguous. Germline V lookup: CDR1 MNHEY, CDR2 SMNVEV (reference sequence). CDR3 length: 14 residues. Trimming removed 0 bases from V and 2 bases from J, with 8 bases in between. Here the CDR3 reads CASSLSPSPYEQYF. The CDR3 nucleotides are TGTGCCAGCAGTTTATCCCCTTCCCCCTACGAGCAGTACTTC.

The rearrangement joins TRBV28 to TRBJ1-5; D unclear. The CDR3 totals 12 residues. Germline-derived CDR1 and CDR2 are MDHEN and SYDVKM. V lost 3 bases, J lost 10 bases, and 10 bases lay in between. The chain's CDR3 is CASSFGGIPQHF. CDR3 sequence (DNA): TGTGCCAGCAGTTTTGGCGGGATCCCCCAGCATTTT.

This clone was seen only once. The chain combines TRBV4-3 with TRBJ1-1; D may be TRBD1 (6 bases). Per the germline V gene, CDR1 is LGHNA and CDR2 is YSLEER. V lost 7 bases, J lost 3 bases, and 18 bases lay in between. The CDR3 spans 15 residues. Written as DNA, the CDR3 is TGCGCCAGCACTATCTCGCCCGCAGGGGACACTGAAGCTTTCTTT. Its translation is CASTISPAGDTEAFF.

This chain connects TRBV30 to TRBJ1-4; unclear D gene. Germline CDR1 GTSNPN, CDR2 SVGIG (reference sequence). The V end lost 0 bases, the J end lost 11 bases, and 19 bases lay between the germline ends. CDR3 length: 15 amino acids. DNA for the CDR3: TGTGCCTGGAGTGTTCTTGGCCGGTCGGGCGGGAAACTGTTTTTT. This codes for CAWSVLGRSGGKLFF.